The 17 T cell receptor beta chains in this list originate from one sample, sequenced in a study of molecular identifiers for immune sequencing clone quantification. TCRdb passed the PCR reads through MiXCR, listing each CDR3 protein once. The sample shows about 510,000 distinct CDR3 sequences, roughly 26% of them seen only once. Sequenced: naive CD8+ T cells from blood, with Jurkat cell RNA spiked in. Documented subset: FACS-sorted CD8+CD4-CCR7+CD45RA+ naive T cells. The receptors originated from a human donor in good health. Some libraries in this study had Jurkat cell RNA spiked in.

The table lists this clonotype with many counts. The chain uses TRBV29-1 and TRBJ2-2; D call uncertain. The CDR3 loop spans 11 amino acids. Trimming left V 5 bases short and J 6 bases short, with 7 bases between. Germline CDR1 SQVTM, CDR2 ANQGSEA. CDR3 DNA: TGCAGCGTTCTACGATCCGGGGAGCTGTTTTTT. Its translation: CSVLRSGELFF.

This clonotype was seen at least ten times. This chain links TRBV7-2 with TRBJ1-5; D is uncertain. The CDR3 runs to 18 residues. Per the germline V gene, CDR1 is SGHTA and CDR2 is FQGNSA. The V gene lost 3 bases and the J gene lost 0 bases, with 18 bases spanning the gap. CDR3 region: CASSLAENSVYSNQPQHF. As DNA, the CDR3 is TGTGCCAGCAGCTTGGCGGAAAACAGCGTGTATAGCAATCAGCCCCAGCATTTT.

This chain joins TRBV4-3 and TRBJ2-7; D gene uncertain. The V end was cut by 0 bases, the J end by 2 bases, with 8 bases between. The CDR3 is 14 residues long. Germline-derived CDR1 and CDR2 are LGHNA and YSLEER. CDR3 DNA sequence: TGCGCCAGCAGCCAAGACATATCCGCCTACGAGCAGTACTTC. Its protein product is CASSQDISAYEQYF.

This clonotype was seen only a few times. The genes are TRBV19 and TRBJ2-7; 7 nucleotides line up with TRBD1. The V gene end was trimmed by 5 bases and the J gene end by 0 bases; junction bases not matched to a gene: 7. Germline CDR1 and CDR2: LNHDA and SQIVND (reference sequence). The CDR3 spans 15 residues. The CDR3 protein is CASSLNYRGSYEQYF. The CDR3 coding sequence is TGTGCCAGTAGTCTGAACTACAGGGGCTCCTACGAGCAGTACTTC.

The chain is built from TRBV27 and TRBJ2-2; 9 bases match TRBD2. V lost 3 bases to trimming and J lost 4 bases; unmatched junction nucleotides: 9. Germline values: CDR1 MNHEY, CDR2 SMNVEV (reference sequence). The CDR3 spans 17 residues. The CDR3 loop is CASSFMVAGAGTGELFF. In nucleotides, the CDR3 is TGTGCCAGCAGTTTCATGGTAGCGGGAGCGGGCACCGGGGAGCTGTTTTTT.

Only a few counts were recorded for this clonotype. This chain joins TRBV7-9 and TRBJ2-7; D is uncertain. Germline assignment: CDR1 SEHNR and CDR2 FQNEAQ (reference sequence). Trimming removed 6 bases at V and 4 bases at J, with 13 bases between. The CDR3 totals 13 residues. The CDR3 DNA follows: TGTGCCAGCAGTGGCCCGGTTTGGTACGAGCAGTACTTC. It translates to CASSGPVWYEQYF.

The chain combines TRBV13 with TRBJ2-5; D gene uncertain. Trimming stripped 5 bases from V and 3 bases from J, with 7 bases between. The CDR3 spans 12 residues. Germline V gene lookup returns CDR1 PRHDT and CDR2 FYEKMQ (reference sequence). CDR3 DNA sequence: TGTGCCAGCAGCCGATTAGAAGAGACCCAGTACTTC. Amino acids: CASSRLEETQYF.

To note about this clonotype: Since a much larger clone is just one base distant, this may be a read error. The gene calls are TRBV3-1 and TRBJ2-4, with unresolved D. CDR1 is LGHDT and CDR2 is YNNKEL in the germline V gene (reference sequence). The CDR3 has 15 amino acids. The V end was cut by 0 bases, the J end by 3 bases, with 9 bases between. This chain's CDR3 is CASSQDGRSKNIQYF. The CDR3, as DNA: TGTGCCAGCAGCCAAGATGGGCGGAGCAAAAACATTCAGTACTTC.

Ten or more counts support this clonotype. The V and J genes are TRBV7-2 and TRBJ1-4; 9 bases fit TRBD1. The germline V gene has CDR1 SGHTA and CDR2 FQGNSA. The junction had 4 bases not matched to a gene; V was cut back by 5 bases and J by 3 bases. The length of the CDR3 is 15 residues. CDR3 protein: CASSRDRDPNEKLFF. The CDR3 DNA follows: TGTGCCAGCAGCCGGGACAGGGATCCTAATGAAAAACTGTTTTTT.

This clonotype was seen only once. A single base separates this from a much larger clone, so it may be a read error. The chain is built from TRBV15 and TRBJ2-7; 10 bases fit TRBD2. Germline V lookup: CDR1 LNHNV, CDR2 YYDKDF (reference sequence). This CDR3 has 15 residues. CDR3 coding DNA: TGTGCCTCCAGTTCAGCGGGGGGGCGAGGGTACGAGCAGTACTTC. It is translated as CASSSAGGRGYEQYF. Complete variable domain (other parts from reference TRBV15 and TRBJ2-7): DAMVIQNPRYQVTQFGKPVTLSCSQTLNHNVMYWYQQKSSQAPKLLFHYYDKDFNNEADTPDNFQSRRPNTSFCFLDIRSPGLGDTAMYLCASSSAGGRGYEQYFGPGTRLTVT.

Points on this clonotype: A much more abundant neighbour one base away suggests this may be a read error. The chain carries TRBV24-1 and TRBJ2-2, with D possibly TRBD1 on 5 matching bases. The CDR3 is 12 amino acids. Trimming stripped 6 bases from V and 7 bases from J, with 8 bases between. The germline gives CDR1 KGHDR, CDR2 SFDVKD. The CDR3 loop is CATSQGGGELFF. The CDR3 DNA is TGTGCCACCAGTCAGGGTGGCGGGGAGCTGTTTTTT.

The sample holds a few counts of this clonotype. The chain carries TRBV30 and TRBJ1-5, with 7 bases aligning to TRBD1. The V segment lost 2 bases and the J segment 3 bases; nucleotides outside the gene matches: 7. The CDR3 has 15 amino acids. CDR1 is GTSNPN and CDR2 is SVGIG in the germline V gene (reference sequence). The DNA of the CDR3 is TGTGCCTGGAGTCCTCCCGACAGGGCCAATCAGCCCCAGCATTTT. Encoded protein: CAWSPPDRANQPQHF.

The CDR3 nucleotides read TGTGCCAGCAGCTTCCGACAGGGGGCAAGGGCAGATACGCAGTATTTT. Its translation: CASSFRQGARADTQYF. J is TRBJ2-3 and V is TRBV7-9; TRBD1 matches at 10 bases. V lost 3 bases and J lost 4; bases outside the gene matches: 7. The length of the CDR3 is 16 residues. The germline CDR1 and CDR2 sequences are SEHNR and FQNEAQ (reference sequence).

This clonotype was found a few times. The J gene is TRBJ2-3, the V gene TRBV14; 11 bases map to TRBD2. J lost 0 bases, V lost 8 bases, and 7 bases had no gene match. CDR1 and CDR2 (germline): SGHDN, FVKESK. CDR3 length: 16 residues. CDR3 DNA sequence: TGTGCCAGCTCCGGGACTAGCGGATCTAGCACAGATACGCAGTATTTT. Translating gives CASSGTSGSSTDTQYF.

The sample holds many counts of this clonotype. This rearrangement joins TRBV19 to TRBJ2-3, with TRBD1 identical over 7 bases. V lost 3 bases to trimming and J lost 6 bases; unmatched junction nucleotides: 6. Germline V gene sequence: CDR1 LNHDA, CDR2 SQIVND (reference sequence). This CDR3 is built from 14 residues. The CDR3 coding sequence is TGTGCCAGTAGTATTCCACAGGACAGGGATACGCAGTATTTT. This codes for CASSIPQDRDTQYF.

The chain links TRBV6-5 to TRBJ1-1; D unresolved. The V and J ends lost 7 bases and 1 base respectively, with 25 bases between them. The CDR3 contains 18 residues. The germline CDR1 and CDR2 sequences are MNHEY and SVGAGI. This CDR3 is CASKERLGGRGPNTEAFF. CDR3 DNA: TGTGCCAGCAAGGAGAGACTTGGAGGACGAGGGCCGAACACTGAAGCTTTCTTT.

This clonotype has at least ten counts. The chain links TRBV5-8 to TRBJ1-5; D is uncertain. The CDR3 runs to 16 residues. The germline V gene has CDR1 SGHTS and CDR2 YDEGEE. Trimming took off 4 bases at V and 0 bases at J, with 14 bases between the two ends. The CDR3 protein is CASSPRGPYSNQPQHF. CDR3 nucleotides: TGTGCCAGCAGCCCTCGAGGACCTTATAGCAATCAGCCCCAGCATTTT.